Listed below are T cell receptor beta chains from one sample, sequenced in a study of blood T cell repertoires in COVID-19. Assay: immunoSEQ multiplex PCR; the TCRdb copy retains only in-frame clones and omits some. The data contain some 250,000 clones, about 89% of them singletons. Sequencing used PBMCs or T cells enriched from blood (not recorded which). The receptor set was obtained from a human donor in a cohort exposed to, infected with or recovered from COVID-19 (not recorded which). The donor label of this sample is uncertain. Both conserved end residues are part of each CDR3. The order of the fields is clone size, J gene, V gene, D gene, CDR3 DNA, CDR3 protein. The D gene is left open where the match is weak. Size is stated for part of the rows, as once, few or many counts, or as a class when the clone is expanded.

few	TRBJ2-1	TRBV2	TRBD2	TGTGCCAGCAGTGAAGGGAGCCTAGCGGGGTTGTACAATGAGCAGTTCTTC	CASSEGSLAGLYNEQFF
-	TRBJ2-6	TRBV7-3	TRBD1	TGTGCCAGCAGCTCCCCGACAGGGTCTGGGGCCAACGTCCTGACTTTC	CASSSPTGSGANVLTF
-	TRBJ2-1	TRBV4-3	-	TGCGCCAGCAGCCAAGATGGAGGCCTTCCTTACAATGAGCAGTTCTTC	CASSQDGGLPYNEQFF
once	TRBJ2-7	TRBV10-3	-	TGTGCCATCAGTTTTGGACAGACCTACGAGCAGTACTTC	CAISFGQTYEQYF
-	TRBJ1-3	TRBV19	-	TGTGCCAGTAGTATATTGGGCAGCCATAGCTCTGGAAACACCATATATTTT	CASSILGSHSSGNTIYF
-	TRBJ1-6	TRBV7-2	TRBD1	TGTGCCAGCAGCCCCCGGACAGGGGGCCGATCACCCCTCCACTTT	CASSPRTGGRSPLHF
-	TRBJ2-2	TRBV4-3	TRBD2	TGCGCCAGCAGCCAATCGGCGGGGACGGGACTAGCGAACACCGGGGAGCTGTTTTTT	CASSQSAGTGLANTGELFF
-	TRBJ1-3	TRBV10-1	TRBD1	TGCGCCAGCAGTAAATCCGGGACAGGGGTCAAATGGGTTGGAAACACCATATATTTT	CASSKSGTGVKWVGNTIYF
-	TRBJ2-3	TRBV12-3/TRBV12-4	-	TGTGCCAGCAGACATCAGGCAGATACGCAGTATTTT	CASRHQADTQYF
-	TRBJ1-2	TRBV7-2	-	TGTGCCAGCAGCTTAGATTTTGGTAGCTATGGCTACACCTTC	CASSLDFGSYGYTF
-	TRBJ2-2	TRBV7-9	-	TGTGCCAGCAGCCCTCCTCTCGGGGCGAACACCGGGGAGCTGTTTTTT	CASSPPLGANTGELFF
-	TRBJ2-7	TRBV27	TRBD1	TGTGCCAGCAGTCTCGGGACAGGCGCCTACGAGCAGTACTTC	CASSLGTGAYEQYF
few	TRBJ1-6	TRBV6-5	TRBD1	TGTGCCGCCCAGGGACAGGGGTTTAATTCACCCCTCCACTTT	CAAQGQGFNSPLHF
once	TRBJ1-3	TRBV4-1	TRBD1	TGCGCCAGCAGCCCCCGGGACAGGGGGCGAGAAGGAAACACCATATATTTT	CASSPRDRGREGNTIYF
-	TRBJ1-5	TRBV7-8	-	TGTGCCAGCAGCTTAGCATGGTCAGGGGGCAATCAGCCCCAGCATTTT	CASSLAWSGGNQPQHF
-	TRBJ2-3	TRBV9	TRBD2	TGTGCCAGCAGCGTAGGTGCCCCCATAGCGGGGGGGGTTTCTAGCACAGATACGCAGTATTTT	CASSVGAPIAGGVSSTDTQYF
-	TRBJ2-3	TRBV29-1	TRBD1	TGCAGCGTCGGGACAGGGAGATCCCCAGATACGCAGTATTTT	CSVGTGRSPDTQYF
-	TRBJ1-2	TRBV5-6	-	TGTGCCAGCAGCTTGGGAGTTAATCATGGCTACACCTTC	CASSLGVNHGYTF
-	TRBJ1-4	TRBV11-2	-	TGTGCCAGCAGCTTAAGACCCCCAGGGTTAACTAATGAAAAACTGTTTTTT	CASSLRPPGLTNEKLFF
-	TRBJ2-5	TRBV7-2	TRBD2	TGTGCCAGCAGCCCGAGCTCCGGGACTAGCGGGGTGACCCAGTACTTC	CASSPSSGTSGVTQYF
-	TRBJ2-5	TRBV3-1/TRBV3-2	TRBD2	TGTGCCAGCAGCCAACGACTAGCGTGGGAGCAAGAGACCCAGTACTTC	CASSQRLAWEQETQYF
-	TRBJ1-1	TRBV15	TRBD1	TGTGCCACCAGCAGAGATGGTAGGGGACAGGGCAAGGGGAGCACTGAAGCTTTCTTT	CATSRDGRGQGKGSTEAFF